The 10 T cell receptor beta chains given below trace back to one sample, sequenced in a study of technical replicates of blood from a handful of donors. Sequenced by immunoSEQ multiplex PCR; TCRdb stores in-frame clones only, minus some. The sample carries tens of thousands of clones, approximately 96% recorded once. The source material was T cells isolated from PBMCs. These receptors all stem from a human donor in good health.

The chain couples TRBV4-1 to TRBJ2-7; D might be TRBD2 (7 bases). The CDR3 is 13 residues long. Germline CDR1 reads MGHRA; CDR2 reads YSYEKL. Trimming left V 1 base short and J 5 bases short, with 9 bases between. For the CDR3, the DNA is TGCGCCAGCAGCCAAGGGGGGGGCGACGAGCAGTACTTC. Amino acid sequence: CASSQGGGDEQYF.

The rearrangement links TRBV6-4 to TRBJ2-7; tentatively, D is TRBD1 (6 bases). The CDR3 contains 13 residues. Looked up from germline, CDR1 is MRHNA and CDR2 is SNTAGT. Trimming stripped 2 bases from V and 6 bases from J, with 11 bases between. The CDR3 protein is CASSDRIGGEQYF. As DNA, the CDR3 is TGTGCCAGCAGTGACAGGATAGGGGGCGAGCAGTACTTC.

The chain couples TRBV25-1 to TRBJ2-7; TRBD2 matches at 7 bases. Germline V gives CDR1 MGHDK, CDR2 SYGVNS. V gave up 2 bases and J gave up 6 bases; unmatched junction bases: 13. The CDR3 consists of 16 residues. The CDR3 spells CASSEKWGGRDGEQYF. CDR3 nucleotide sequence: TGTGCCAGCAGTGAAAAGTGGGGCGGGAGAGATGGCGAGCAGTACTTC.

The V call is TRBV19, the J call TRBJ2-5, with a tentative D call TRBD1 (7 bases). Germline lookup yields CDR1 LNHDA and CDR2 SQIVND (reference sequence). With 10 bases removed from V and 2 bases from J, the gap between germline ends came to 17 bases. CDR3 length: 14 amino acids. The CDR3 region is CATQQGRWQETQYF. CDR3 sequence (DNA): TGTGCCACCCAACAGGGGAGGTGGCAAGAGACCCAGTACTTC.

V is TRBV9 and J is TRBJ1-6; the D is unclear. The V end was cut by 3 bases, the J end by 8 bases, with 15 bases between. The CDR3 is 15 amino acids. CDR1 and CDR2 (germline): SGDLS, YYNGEE. The CDR3 sequence is CASSAEYAQDSPLHF. The CDR3 nucleotides are TGTGCCAGCAGCGCAGAATACGCCCAGGATTCACCCCTCCACTTT.

The genes are TRBV30 and TRBJ1-4, with 7 bases lining up with TRBD1. V trimming: 8 bases; J trimming: 4 bases; junction bases outside the gene matches: 10. CDR3 length equals 14 residues. Germline V gives CDR1 GTSNPN, CDR2 SVGIG (reference sequence). CDR3: CAAVTGSINEKLFF. The CDR3 DNA sequence: TGTGCCGCCGTGACAGGGTCGATTAATGAAAAACTGTTTTTT.

The CDR3 region is CASSFSNNEQFF. CDR3 nucleotides: TGTGCCAGCAGCTTTTCTAACAATGAGCAGTTCTTC. The V gene is TRBV5-4, the J gene TRBJ2-1; the D is unclear. Germline V gene data show CDR1 as SGHNT and CDR2 as YYREEE (reference sequence). The germline V and J ends were trimmed by 2 bases and 5 bases, with 5 bases remaining between them. The CDR3 contains 12 residues.

In its sample, this clone was seen once. The chain couples TRBV28 to TRBJ2-2, with D maybe TRBD1 (6 bases). The germline V gene has CDR1 MDHEN and CDR2 SYDVKM. This CDR3 spans 14 amino acids. V lost 9 bases to trimming and J lost 4 bases, with 15 bases between them. CDR3 nucleotide sequence: TGTGCCAGTTGCGATCGCAGGGGCACCGGGGAGCTGTTTTTT. It codes for CASCDRRGTGELFF.

The rearrangement uses TRBV7-9 and TRBJ1-5; weak D call: TRBD1 (6 bases). Germline lookup yields CDR1 SEHNR and CDR2 FQNEAQ (reference sequence). This CDR3 region has 15 residues. V lost 10 bases to trimming and J lost 2 bases, with 18 bases between them. The CDR3 loop is CAIEDSYLRNQPQHF. CDR3 coding DNA: TGTGCCATCGAGGACAGCTACCTTCGCAATCAGCCCCAGCATTTT.

CDR3 protein: CASSLGGLAGEVYTQYF. The CDR3 DNA follows: TGCGCCAGCAGCTTGGGAGGACTAGCGGGAGAGGTATATACGCAGTATTTT. The V and J genes are TRBV5-1 and TRBJ2-3, with 13 positions matching TRBD2. Germline V gene lookup returns CDR1 SGHRS and CDR2 YFSETQ. The V gene end was trimmed by 0 bases and the J gene end by 7 bases; junction bases not matched to a gene: 8. This CDR3 region has 17 residues.